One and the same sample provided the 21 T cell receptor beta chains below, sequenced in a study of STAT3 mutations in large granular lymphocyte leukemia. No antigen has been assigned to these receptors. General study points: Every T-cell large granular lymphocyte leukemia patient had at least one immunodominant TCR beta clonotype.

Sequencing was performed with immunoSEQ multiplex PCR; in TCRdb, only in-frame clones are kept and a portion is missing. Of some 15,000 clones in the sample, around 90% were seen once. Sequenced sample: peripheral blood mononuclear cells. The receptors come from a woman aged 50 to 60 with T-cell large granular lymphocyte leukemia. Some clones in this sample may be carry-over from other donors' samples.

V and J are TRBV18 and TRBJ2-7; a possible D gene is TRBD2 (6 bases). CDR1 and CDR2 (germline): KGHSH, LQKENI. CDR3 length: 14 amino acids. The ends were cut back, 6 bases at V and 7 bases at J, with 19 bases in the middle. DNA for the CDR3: TGTGCCAGCTCCCCGGGCACGGCCGGGGGAGAGCAGTACTTC. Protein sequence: CASSPGTAGGEQYF.

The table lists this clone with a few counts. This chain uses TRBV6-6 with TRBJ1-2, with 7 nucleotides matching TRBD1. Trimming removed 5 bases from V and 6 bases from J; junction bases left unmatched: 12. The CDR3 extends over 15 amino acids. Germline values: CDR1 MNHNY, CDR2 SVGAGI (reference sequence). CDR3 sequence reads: CASSPTGTEAHGYTF. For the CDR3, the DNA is TGTGCCAGCAGTCCTACCGGGACAGAAGCCCATGGCTACACCTTC.

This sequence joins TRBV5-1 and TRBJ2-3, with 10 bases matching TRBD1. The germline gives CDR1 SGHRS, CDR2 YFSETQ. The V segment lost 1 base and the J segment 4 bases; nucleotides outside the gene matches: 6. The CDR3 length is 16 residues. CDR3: CASSLLGQGNPDTQYF. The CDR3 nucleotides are TGCGCCAGCAGCTTGTTGGGACAGGGGAACCCAGATACGCAGTATTTT.

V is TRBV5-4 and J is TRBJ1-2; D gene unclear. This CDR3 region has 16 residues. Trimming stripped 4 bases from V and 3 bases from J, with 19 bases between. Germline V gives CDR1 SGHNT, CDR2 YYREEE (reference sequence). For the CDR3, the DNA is TGTGCCAGCAGCCCCAAAGGCGGCAGCCAACACTATGGCTACACCTTC. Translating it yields CASSPKGGSQHYGYTF. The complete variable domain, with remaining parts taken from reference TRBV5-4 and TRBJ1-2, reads ETGVTQSPTHLIKTRGQQVTLRCSSQSGHNTVSWYQQALGQGPQFIFQYYREEENGRGNFPPRFSGLQFPNYSSELNVNALELDDSALYLCASSPKGGSQHYGYTFGSGTRLTVV.

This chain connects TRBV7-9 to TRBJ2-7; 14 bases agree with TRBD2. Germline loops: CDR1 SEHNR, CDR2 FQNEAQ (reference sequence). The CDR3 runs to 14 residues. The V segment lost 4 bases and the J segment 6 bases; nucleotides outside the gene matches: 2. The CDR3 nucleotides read TGTGCCAGCAGCTCAGGGACTAGCGGGAGCGAGCAGTACTTC. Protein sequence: CASSSGTSGSEQYF.

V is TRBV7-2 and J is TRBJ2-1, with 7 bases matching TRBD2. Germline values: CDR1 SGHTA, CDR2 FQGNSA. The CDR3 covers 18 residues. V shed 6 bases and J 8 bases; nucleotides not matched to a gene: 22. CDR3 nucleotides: TGTGCCAGCAGACCTTCTTCAGGTTTCCGCGGGAGTTCGGATGAGCAGTTCTTC. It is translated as CASRPSSGFRGSSDEQFF.

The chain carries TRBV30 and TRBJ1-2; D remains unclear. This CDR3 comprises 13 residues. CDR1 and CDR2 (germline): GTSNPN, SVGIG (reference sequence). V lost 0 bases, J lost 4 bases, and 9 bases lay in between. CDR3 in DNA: TGTGCCTGGAGTGTAGGAGGGCCCTATGGCTACACCTTC. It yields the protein CAWSVGGPYGYTF.

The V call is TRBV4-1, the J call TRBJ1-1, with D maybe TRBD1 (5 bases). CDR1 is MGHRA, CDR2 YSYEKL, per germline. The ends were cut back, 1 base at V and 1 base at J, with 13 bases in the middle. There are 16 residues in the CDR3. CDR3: CASSQVQGIGNTEAFF. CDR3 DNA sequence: TGCGCCAGCAGCCAAGTTCAGGGTATTGGGAACACTGAAGCTTTCTTT.

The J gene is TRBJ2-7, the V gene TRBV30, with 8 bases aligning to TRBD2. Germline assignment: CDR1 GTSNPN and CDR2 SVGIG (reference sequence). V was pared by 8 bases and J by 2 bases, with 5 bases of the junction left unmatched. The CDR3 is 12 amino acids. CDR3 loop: CAAAGGPYEQYF. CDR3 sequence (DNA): TGTGCCGCGGCGGGGGGACCCTACGAGCAGTACTTC.

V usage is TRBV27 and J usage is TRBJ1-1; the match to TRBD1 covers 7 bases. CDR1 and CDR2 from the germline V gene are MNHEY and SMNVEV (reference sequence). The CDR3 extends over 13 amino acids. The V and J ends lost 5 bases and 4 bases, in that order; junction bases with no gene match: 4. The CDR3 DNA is TGTGCCAGCAGTCCGGCAGGGGGCACTGAAGCTTTCTTT. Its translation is CASSPAGGTEAFF.

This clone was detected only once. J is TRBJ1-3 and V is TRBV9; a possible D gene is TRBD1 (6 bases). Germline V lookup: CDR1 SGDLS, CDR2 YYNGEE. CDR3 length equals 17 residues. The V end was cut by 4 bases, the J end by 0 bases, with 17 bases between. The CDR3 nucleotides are TGTGCCAGCAGCACACTCCCGGACAGCCTCTCTGGAAACACCATATATTTT. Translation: CASSTLPDSLSGNTIYF.

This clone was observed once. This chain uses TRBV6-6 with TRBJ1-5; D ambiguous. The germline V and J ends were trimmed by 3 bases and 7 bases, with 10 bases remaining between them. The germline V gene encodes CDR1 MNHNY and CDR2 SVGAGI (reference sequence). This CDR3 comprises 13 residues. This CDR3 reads CASSYTYQQPQHF. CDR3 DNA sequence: TGTGCCAGCAGTTATACATATCAACAGCCCCAGCATTTT.

As DNA, the CDR3 is TGTGCCAGTAGTAGGGGAGGGGACAGGGGGTCGTATCAGCCCCAGCATTTT. This encodes CASSRGGDRGSYQPQHF. The gene calls are TRBV19 and TRBJ1-5, with 11 bases that match TRBD1. This CDR3 contains 17 residues. The germline CDR1 and CDR2 sequences are LNHDA and SQIVND (reference sequence). V lost 4 bases and J lost 5; bases outside the gene matches: 10.

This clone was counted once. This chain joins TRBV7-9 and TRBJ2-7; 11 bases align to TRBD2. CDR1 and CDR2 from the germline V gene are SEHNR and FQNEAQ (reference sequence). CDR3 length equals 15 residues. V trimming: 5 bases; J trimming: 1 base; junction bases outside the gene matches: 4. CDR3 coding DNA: TGTGCCAGCAGCGTATCTAGCGGGAGGTCCTACGAGCAGTACTTC. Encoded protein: CASSVSSGRSYEQYF.

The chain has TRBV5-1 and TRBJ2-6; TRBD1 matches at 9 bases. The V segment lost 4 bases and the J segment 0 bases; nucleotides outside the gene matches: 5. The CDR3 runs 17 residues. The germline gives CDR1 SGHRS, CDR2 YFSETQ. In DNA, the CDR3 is TGCGCCAGCAGCAGGGGACAGGGAGTCTCTGGGGCCAACGTCCTGACTTTC. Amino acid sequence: CASSRGQGVSGANVLTF. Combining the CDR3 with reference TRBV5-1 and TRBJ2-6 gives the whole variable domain KAGVTQTPRYLIKTRGQQVTLSCSPISGHRSVSWYQQTPGQGLQFLFEYFSETQRNKGNFPGRFSGRQFSNSRSEMNVSTLELGDSALYLCASSRGQGVSGANVLTFGAGSRLTVL.

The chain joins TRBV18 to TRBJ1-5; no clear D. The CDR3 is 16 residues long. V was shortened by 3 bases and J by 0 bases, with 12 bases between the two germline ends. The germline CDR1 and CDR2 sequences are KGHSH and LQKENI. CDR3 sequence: CASSPDTTYSNQPQHF. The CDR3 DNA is TGTGCCAGCTCACCGGATACCACCTATAGCAATCAGCCCCAGCATTTT. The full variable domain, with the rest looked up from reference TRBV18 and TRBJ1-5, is NAGVMQNPRHLVRRRGQEARLRCSPMKGHSHVYWYRQLPEEGLKFMVYLQKENIIDESGMPKERFSAEFPKEGPSILRIQQVVRGDSAAYFCASSPDTTYSNQPQHFGDGTRLSIL.

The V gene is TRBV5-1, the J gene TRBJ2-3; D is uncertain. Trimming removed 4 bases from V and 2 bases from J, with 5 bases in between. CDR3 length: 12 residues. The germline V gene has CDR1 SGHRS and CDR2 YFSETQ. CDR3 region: CASSPNTDTQYF. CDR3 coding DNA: TGCGCCAGCAGCCCGAACACAGATACGCAGTATTTT.

The DNA of the CDR3 is TGTGCCAGCAGCCCGACAGGGTACACCGGGGAGCTGTTTTTT. Encoded protein: CASSPTGYTGELFF. The rearrangement links TRBV6-6 to TRBJ2-2; the match to TRBD1 covers 7 bases. CDR1 and CDR2 (germline): MNHNY, SVGAGI (reference sequence). CDR3 length: 14 amino acids. V was clipped by 6 bases and J by 3 bases; unmatched bases: 4.

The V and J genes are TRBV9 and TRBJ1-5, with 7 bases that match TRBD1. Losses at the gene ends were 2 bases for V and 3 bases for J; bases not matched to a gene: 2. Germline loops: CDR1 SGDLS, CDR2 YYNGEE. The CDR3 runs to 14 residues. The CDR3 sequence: CASSVTGSNQPQHF. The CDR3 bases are TGTGCCAGCAGCGTGACAGGGTCCAATCAGCCCCAGCATTTT.

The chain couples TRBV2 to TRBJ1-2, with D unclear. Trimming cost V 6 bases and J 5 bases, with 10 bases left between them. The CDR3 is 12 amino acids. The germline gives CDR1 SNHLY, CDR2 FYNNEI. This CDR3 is CASRQVTYGYTF. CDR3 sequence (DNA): TGTGCCAGCAGGCAGGTGACATATGGCTACACCTTC.

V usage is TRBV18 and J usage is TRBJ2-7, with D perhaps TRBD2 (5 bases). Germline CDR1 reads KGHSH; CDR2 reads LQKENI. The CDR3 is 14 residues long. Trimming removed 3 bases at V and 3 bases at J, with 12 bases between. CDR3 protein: CASSPGLADYEQYF. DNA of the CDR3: TGTGCCAGCTCACCCGGCCTAGCTGACTACGAGCAGTACTTC.